These T cell receptor beta chains were read from a single sample in a study of control samples from healthy donors and cancer patients. TCRdb's table, derived via immunoSEQ multiplex PCR, lists solely in-frame clones and lacks some. Among 70,000 or so clones, more than 80% were seen once, and the ten largest hold about 3%. What was sequenced was PBMCs. Receptors originate from a woman aged 50 to 60 with lung cancer. CDR3s leave out the opening cysteine and the closing phenylalanine or tryptophan. Part of the rows lack a size; the others show once, few, many or a class for expanded clones.

CDR3aa	j_gene	abundance	v_gene
ASSQESMNTEAF	TRBJ1-1	once	TRBV4-3
ASSLDRVKTDTQY	TRBJ2-3	.	TRBV5-6
ASSLSQTALTNQETQY	TRBJ2-5	once	TRBV13
ASTLKPATNEKLF	TRBJ1-4	.	TRBV7-6
ASSLGAFGNTIY	TRBJ1-3	few	TRBV27
ASSTQTSGQPQH	TRBJ1-5	.	TRBV6-2/TRBV6-3
ASSPTLAGGVYEQY	TRBJ2-7	.	TRBV7-2
ASSQDFGVPEAF	TRBJ1-1	.	TRBV3-1/TRBV3-2
ASRVVGKTEAF	TRBJ1-1	.	TRBV9
ASSLRPMNTEAF	TRBJ1-1	.	TRBV27
ASSSLDRSGGSPLH	TRBJ1-6	.	TRBV7-9
ASSLGQVNSPLH	TRBJ1-6	.	TRBV7-3
AISENRVGGPQPQH	TRBJ1-5	.	TRBV10-3
ASSLEPDSPSGYT	TRBJ1-2	.	TRBV18
ASSLVGSGNEQF	TRBJ2-1	.	TRBV5-1
ASSLGNGYT	TRBJ1-2	.	TRBV5-6
ASSLNRDTGELF	TRBJ2-2	.	TRBV7-9
ASSQRPLSSNQPQH	TRBJ1-5	.	TRBV6-2/TRBV6-3
AISRDRGNYGYT	TRBJ1-2	.	TRBV10-3
ASSSWAGTDTQY	TRBJ2-3	.	TRBV7-9
ASNLGLAYNEQF	TRBJ2-1	.	TRBV19
ATSVTADYGYT	TRBJ1-2	.	TRBV24-1
ASSLRTGSYNSPLH	TRBJ1-6	.	TRBV7-9
ASKPRTGGRNQPQH	TRBJ1-5	.	TRBV19
ASSLLPGQPPYEQY	TRBJ2-7	.	TRBV27
ASSIGGMDGTDTQY	TRBJ2-3	.	TRBV19